This entry lists 8 T cell receptor beta chains sequenced from one sample in a study of shared clonotypes between healthy human individuals. Here immunoSEQ multiplex PCR was the method, and the copy in TCRdb shows in-frame clones only, minus some. This repertoire shows about 2.4 million clones, more than 80% found once; its top ten account for about 0.13%. Specimen: naive CD4+ T cells sorted from blood. Subset denoted: CD45RA+ positively selected. The source is a man aged 18-30 years in good health.

This chain uses TRBV4-1 with TRBJ2-5; D may match TRBD1 or TRBD2 (5 bases each). Trimming took 0 bases from V and 1 from J, leaving 12 bases between them. CDR1 is MGHRA, CDR2 YSYEKL, per germline. The CDR3 sequence is 16 residues long. In DNA form, the CDR3 reads TGCGCCAGCAGCCAAGATTTCCGAGGGGTCCAAGAGACCCAGTACTTC. Translating gives CASSQDFRGVQETQYF.

A note on this clone: The DNA is left out, because the CDR3 cannot be placed on it with certainty; the CDR3 is given as TCRdb lists it. The chain couples TRBV28 to TRBJ2-3. Germline loops: CDR1 MDHEN, CDR2 SYDVKM. The CDR3 length is 14 residues, termini included. CDR3: CASSSSWGTDTQYF.

The sample holds one count of this clone. The gene calls are TRBV28 and TRBJ2-2, with 10 bases aligning to TRBD2. The germline V gene encodes CDR1 MDHEN and CDR2 SYDVKM. The CDR3 consists of 15 residues. V was pared by 4 bases and J by 8 bases, with 7 bases of the junction left unmatched. CDR3 amino acids: CASSYLAGERGELFF. The CDR3 bases are TGTGCCAGCAGTTACCTAGCGGGAGAACGAGGGGAGCTGTTTTTT. Drawing the rest from reference TRBV28 and TRBJ2-2, the complete variable domain is DVKVTQSSRYLVKRTGEKVFLECVQDMDHENMFWYRQDPGLGLRLIYFSYDVKMKEKGDIPEGYSVSREKKERFSLILESASTNQTSMYLCASSYLAGERGELFFGEGSRLTVL.

As to this clone: The sample contains more than one DNA sequence encoding this CDR3. V is TRBV5-4 and J is TRBJ2-3; D gene uncertain. The CDR3 spans 14 residues. Germline V CDR1 and CDR2: SGHNT, YYREEE (reference sequence). Deletions cut 0 bases from V and 6 bases from J, with 11 bases between. CDR3 nucleotide sequence: TGTGCCAGCAGCTTGGTCGCAGGCCTGGATACGCAGTATTTT. Protein: CASSLVAGLDTQYF.

The genes are TRBV7-9 and TRBJ1-3; D perhaps matches TRBD1 (5 bases). Trimming stripped 2 bases from V and 0 bases from J, with 11 bases between. Germline lookup yields CDR1 SEHNR and CDR2 FQNEAQ (reference sequence). The CDR3 contains 16 residues. CDR3 coding DNA: TGTGCCAGCAGCTTAACGACAGTTACCTCTGGAAACACCATATATTTT. It translates to CASSLTTVTSGNTIYF.

The chain is built from TRBV29-1 and TRBJ1-2, with TRBD1 as a possible D gene (5 bases). The CDR3 sequence is 11 residues long. Trimming stripped 5 bases from V and 8 bases from J, with 12 bases between. Germline CDR1 and CDR2: SQVTM and ANQGSEA. The CDR3 DNA sequence: TGCAGCGTTTTCGGAGGGGAGGGCTACACCTTC. It is translated as CSVFGGEGYTF.

The V gene is TRBV5-1, the J gene TRBJ1-1, with D possibly matching TRBD1 (5 bases). Trimming removed 4 bases at V and 6 bases at J, with 16 bases between. The CDR3 covers 14 residues. Germline V CDR1 and CDR2: SGHRS, YFSETQ. The CDR3 sequence: CASSPNNQGSEAFF. The DNA for the CDR3 is TGCGCCAGCAGCCCCAACAACCAGGGATCTGAAGCTTTCTTT.

V usage is TRBV14 and J usage is TRBJ1-6; D gene uncertain. Germline V gene lookup returns CDR1 SGHDN and CDR2 FVKESK. The CDR3 covers 16 residues. Trimming pared 1 base from V and 2 bases from J, leaving 9 bases between. CDR3 in amino acids: CASSQGYSTYNSPLHF. Written as DNA, the CDR3 is TGTGCCAGCAGCCAAGGCTACAGCACCTATAATTCACCCCTCCACTTT.